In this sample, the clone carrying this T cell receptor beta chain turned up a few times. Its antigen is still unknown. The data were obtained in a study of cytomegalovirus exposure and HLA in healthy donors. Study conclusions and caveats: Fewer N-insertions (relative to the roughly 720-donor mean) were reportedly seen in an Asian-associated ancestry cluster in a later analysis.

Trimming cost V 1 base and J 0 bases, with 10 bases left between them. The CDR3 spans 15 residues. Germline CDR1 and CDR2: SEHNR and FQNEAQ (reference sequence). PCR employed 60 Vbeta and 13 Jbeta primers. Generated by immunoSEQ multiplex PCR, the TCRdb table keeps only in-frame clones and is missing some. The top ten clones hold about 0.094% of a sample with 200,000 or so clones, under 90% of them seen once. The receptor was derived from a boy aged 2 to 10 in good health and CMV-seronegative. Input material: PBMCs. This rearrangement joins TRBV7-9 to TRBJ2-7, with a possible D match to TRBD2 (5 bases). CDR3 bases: TGTGCCAGCAGCTTAGACCGGCGGGCCTCCTACGAGCAGTACTTC. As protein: CASSLDRRASYEQYF.